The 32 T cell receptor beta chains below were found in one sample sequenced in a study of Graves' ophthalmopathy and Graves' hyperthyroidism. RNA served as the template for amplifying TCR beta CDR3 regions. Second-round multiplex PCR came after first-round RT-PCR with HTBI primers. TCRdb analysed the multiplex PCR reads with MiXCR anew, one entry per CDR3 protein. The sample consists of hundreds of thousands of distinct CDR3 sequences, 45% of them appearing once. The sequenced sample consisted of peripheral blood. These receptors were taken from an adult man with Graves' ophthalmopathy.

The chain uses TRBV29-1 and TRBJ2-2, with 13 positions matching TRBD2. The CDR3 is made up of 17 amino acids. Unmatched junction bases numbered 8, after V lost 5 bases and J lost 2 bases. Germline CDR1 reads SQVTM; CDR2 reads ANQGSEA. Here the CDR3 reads CSVLGLAGFRNTGELFF. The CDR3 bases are TGCAGCGTTTTGGGACTAGCGGGATTTCGAAACACCGGGGAGCTGTTTTTT.

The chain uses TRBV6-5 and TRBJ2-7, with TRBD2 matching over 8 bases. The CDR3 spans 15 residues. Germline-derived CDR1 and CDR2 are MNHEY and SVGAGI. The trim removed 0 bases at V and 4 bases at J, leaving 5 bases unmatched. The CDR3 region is CASSYSKRELYEQYF. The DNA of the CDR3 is TGTGCCAGCAGTTACTCTAAGCGGGAGTTGTACGAGCAGTACTTC.

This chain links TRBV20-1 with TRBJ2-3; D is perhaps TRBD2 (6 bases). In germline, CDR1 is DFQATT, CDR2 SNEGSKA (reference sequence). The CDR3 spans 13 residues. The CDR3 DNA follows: TGCGGGGGAGGCGGACCTAGCACAGATACGCAGTATTTT. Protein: CGGGGPSTDTQYF.

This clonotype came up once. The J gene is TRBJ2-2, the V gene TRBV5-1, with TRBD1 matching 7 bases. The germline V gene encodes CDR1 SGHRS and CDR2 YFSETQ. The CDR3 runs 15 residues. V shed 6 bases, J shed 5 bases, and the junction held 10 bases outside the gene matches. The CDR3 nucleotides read TGCGCCAGCATGGCCGACAGGGCTGGGACCGGGGAGCTGTTTTTT. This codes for CASMADRAGTGELFF.

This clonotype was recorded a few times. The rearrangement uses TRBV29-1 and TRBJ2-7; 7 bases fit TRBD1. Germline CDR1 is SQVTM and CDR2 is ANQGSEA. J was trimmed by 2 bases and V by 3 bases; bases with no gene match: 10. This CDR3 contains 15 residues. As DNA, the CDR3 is TGCAGCGTTGATGGTGGGGACAGCCAAACCTACGAGCAGTACTTC. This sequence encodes CSVDGGDSQTYEQYF.

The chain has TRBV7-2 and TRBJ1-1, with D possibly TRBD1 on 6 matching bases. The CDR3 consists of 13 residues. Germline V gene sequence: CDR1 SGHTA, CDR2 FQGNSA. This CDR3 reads CARTASKEIEAFF. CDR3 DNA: TGTGCGCGGACAGCCAGTAAGGAGATTGAAGCTTTCTTT.

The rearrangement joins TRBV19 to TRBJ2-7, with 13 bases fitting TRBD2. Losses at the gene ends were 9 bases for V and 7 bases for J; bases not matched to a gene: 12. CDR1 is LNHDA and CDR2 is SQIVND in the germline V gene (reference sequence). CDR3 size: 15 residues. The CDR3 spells CASSPITSGRDEQYF. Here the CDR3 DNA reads TGTGCCAGCAGTCCTATAACTAGCGGGAGGGATGAGCAGTACTTC.

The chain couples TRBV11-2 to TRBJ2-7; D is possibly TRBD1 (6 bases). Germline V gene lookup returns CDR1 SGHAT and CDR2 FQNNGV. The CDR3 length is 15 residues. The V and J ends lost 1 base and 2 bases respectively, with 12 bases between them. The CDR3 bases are TGTGCCAGCAGCTTAGGGATGGACAGAGCCTACGAGCAGTACTTC. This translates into CASSLGMDRAYEQYF.

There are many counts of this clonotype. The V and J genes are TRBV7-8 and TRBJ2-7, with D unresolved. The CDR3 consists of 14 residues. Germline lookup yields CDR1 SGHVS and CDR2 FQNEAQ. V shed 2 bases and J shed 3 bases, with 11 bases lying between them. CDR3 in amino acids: CASSLRDRNYEQYF. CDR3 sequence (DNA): TGTGCCAGCAGCTTAAGGGATCGCAACTACGAGCAGTACTTC.

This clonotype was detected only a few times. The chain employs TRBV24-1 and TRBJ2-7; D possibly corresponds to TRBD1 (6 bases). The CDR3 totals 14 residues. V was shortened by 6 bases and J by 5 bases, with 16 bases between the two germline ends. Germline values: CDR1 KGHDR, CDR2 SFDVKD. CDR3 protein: CATSTGQGKDEQYF. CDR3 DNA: TGTGCCACCAGTACGGGGCAGGGGAAGGACGAGCAGTACTTC.

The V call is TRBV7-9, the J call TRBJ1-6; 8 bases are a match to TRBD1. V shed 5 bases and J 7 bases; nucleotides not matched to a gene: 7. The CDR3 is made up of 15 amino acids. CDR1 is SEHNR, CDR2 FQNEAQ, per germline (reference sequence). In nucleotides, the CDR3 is TGTGCCAGCAGCGCTCCCGGGACAGGAAATTCACCCCTCCACTTT. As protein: CASSAPGTGNSPLHF.

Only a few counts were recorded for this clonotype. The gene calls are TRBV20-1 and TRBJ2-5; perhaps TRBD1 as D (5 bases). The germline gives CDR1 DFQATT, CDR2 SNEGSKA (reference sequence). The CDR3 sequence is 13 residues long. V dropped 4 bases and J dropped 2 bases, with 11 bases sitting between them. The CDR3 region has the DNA TGCAGTGCTACTCGGACAAGTCAAGAGACCCAGTACTTC. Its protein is CSATRTSQETQYF.

In DNA, the CDR3 is TGTGCCAGCAGTCCAGTACGGCCAGGCGAGCAAGAGACCCAGTACTTC. Translating gives CASSPVRPGEQETQYF. The rearrangement uses TRBV28 and TRBJ2-5, with D uncertain. Germline assignment: CDR1 MDHEN and CDR2 SYDVKM. This CDR3 comprises 16 residues. The V gene lost 5 bases and the J gene lost 2 bases, with 18 bases spanning the gap.

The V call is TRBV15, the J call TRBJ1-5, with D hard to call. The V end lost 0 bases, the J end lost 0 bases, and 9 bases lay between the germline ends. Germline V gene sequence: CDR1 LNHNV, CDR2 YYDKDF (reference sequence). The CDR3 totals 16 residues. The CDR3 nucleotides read TGTGCCACCAGCAGAGATCGCGGTTATAGCAATCAGCCCCAGCATTTT. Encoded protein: CATSRDRGYSNQPQHF.

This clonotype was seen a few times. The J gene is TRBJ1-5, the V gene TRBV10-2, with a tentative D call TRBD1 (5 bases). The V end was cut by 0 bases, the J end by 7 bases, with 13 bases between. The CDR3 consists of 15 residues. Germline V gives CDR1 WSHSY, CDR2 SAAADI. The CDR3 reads CASSESTGSGQPQHF. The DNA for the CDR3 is TGCGCCAGCAGTGAGTCTACAGGATCTGGACAGCCCCAGCATTTT.

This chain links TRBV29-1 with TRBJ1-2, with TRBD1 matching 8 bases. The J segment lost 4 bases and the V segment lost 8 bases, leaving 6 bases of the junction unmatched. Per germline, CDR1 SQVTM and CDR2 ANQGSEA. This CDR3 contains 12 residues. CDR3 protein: CSTDRATYGYTF. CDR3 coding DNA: TGCAGCACGGACAGGGCGACCTATGGCTACACCTTC. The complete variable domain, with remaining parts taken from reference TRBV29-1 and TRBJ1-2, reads SAVISQKPSRDICQRGTSLTIQCQVDSQVTMMFWYRQQPGQSLTLIATANQGSEATYESGFVIDKFPISRPNLTFSTLTVSNMSPEDSSIYLCSTDRATYGYTFGSGTRLTVV.

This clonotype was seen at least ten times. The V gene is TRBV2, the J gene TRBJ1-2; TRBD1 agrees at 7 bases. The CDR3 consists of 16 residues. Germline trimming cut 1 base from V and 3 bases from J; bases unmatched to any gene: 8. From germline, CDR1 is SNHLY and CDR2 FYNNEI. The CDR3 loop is CASSEGIDRAHYGYTF. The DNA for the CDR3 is TGTGCCAGCAGTGAAGGGATAGACAGGGCGCACTATGGCTACACCTTC.

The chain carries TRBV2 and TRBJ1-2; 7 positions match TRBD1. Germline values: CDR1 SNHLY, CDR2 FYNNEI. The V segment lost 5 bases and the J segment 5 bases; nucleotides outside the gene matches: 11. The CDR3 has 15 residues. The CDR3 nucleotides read TGTGCCAGCAGTCCTCTGGGACAGAAGAGATATGGCTACACCTTC. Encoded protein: CASSPLGQKRYGYTF.

The CDR3 DNA sequence: TGCGCCAGCAGCGAAGGACCGGGGAGGTTGAACACTGAAGCTTTCTTT. It yields the protein CASSEGPGRLNTEAFF. The rearrangement links TRBV4-1 to TRBJ1-1; D unclear. The CDR3 sequence is 16 residues long. Trimming cost V 5 bases and J 0 bases, with 16 bases left between them. Per germline, CDR1 MGHRA and CDR2 YSYEKL.

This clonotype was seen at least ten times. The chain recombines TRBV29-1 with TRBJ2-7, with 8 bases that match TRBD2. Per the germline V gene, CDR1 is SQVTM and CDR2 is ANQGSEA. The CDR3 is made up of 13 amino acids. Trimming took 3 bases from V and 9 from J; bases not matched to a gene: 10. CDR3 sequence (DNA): TGCAGCGTTGAGGCCAGCGGGAGTAGGGTGCAGTACTTC. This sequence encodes CSVEASGSRVQYF.

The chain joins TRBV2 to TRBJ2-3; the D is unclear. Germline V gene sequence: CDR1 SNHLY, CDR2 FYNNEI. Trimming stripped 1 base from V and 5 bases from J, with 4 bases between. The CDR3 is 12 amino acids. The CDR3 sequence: CASSEGEDTQYF. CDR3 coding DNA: TGTGCCAGCAGTGAAGGCGAAGATACGCAGTATTTT.

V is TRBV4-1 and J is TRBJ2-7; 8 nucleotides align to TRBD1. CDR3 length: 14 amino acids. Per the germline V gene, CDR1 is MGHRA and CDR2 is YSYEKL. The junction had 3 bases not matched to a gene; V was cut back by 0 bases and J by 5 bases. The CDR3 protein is CASSQDRQGNEQYF. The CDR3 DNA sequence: TGCGCCAGCAGCCAAGACCGACAGGGGAACGAGCAGTACTTC.

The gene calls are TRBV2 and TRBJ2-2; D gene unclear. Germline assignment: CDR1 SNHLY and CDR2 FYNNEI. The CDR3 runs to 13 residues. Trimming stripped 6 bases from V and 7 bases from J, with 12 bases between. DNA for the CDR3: TGTGCCAGCAGCCAAGAGACTGACGGGGAGCTGTTTTTT. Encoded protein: CASSQETDGELFF.

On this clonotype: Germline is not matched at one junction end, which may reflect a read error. CDR3 in amino acids: CASGLRPGQGETQYF. CDR3 DNA: TGTGCCAGCGGCTTACGACCGGGACAGGGGGAGACCCAGTACTTC. J is TRBJ2-5 and V is TRBV7-2; TRBD1 agrees at 10 bases. CDR1 and CDR2 from the germline V gene are SGHTA and FQGNSA. The CDR3 has 15 residues. The complete variable domain, with remaining parts taken from reference TRBV7-2 and TRBJ2-5, reads GAGVSQSPSNKVTEKGKDVELRCDPISGHTALYWYRQSLGQGLEFLIYFQGNSAPDKSGLPSDRFSAERTGGSVSTLTIQRTQQEDSAVYLCASGLRPGQGETQYFGPGTRLLVL.

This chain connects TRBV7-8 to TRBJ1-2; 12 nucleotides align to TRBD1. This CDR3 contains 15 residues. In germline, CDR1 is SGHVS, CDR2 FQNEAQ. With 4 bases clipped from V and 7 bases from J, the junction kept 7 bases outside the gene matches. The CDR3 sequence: CASSSRGQGAVGYTF. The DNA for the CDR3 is TGTGCCAGCAGCTCCCGGGGACAGGGGGCGGTTGGCTACACCTTC.

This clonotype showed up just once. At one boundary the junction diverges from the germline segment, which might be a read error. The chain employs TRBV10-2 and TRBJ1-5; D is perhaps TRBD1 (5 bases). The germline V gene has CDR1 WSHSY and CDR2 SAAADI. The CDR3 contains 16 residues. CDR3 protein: CASSPGSSPSGQPQHF. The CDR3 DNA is TGTGCCAGCAGTCCAGGGAGTAGCCCATCAGGTCAGCCCCAGCATTTT.

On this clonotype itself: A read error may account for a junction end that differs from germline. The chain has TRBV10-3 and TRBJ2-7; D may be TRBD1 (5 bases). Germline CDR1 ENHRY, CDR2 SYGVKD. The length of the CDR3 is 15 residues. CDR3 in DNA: TGTGCCAGCAGTCTAGAGTCGGACAAAAATACGGAGCAGTACTTC. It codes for CASSLESDKNTEQYF.

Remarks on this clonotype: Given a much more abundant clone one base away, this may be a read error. The chain's CDR3 is CASSESGFQETQYF. The CDR3 DNA reads as TGTGCCAGCAGTGAATCTGGATTCCAGGAGACCCAGTACTTC. The chain employs TRBV25-1 and TRBJ2-5; D remains unclear. The CDR3 is made up of 14 amino acids. The germline V gene has CDR1 MGHDK and CDR2 SYGVNS. V was cut by 1 base and J by 5 bases, with 11 bases left in between.

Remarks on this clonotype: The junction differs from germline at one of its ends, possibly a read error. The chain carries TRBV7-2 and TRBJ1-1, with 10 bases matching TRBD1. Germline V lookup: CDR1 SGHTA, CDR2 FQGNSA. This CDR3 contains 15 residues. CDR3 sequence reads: CASSLPGTGVTEALF. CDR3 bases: TGTGCCAGCAGCTTACCCGGGACAGGGGTCACTGAAGCCCTCTTT.

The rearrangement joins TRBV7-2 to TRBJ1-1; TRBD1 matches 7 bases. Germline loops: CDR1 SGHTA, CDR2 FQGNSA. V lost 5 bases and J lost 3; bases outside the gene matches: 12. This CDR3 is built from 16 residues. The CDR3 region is CASSGFHGQADTEAFF. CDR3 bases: TGTGCCAGCAGCGGGTTCCATGGACAGGCGGACACTGAAGCTTTCTTT.

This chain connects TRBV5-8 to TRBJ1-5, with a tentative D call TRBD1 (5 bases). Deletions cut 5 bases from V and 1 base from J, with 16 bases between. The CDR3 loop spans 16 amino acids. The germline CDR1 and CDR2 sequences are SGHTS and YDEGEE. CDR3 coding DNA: TGTGCCAGCAGTCCACTGAGGGGCGCGAGCAATCAGCCCCAGCATTTT. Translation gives CASSPLRGASNQPQHF.

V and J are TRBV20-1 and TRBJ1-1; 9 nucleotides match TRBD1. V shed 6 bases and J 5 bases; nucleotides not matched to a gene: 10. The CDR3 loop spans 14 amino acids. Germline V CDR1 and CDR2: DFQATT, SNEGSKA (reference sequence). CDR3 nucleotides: TGCAGTGCGACCCGGGACAGGGAAGAAACTGAAGCTTTCTTT. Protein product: CSATRDREETEAFF.